This passage covers 7 T cell receptor beta chains from one sample sequenced in a study of PD-1 blockade in classical Hodgkin lymphoma. Each patient relapsed following autologous stem cell transplantation, and prior brentuximab vedotin exposure differed. Repertoires were generated with immunoSEQ multiplex PCR, while TCRdb's copy carries only in-frame clones and drops some. The sample contains tens of thousands of clones, about 80% of which appear only once. Here the sequenced sample was peripheral blood mononuclear cells (PBMCs), taken before the second cycle of nivolumab. These receptors were collected from a human donor with classical Hodgkin lymphoma.

Comment on this clone: Other nucleotide sequences from this sample produce the same CDR3. The rearrangement uses TRBV7-2 and TRBJ2-7; a possible D gene is TRBD1 (5 bases). The germline V and J ends were trimmed by 3 bases and 5 bases, with 11 bases remaining between them. Germline CDR1 reads SGHTA; CDR2 reads FQGNSA. This CDR3 is built from 13 residues. Written as DNA, the CDR3 is TGTGCCAGCAGCTTGGGCAGGGCCAACGAGCAGTACTTC. It translates to CASSLGRANEQYF.

The gene calls are TRBV5-4 and TRBJ2-5, with 7 bases identical to TRBD2. The J segment lost 3 bases and the V segment lost 0 bases, leaving 5 bases of the junction unmatched. The CDR3 contains 15 residues. CDR1 and CDR2 (germline): SGHNT, YYREEE (reference sequence). The CDR3 sequence is CASSLASAGKETQYF. The CDR3 DNA sequence: TGTGCCAGCAGCTTGGCGTCAGCGGGAAAAGAGACCCAGTACTTC.

The V and J genes are TRBV29-1 and TRBJ2-3; 9 bases are a match to TRBD1. Germline-derived CDR1 and CDR2 are SQVTM and ANQGSEA. CDR3 size: 15 residues. V lost 3 bases to trimming and J lost 1 base; unmatched junction nucleotides: 5. CDR3 loop: CSVELQGAGTDTQYF. The CDR3 DNA reads as TGCAGCGTTGAGCTACAGGGGGCGGGCACAGATACGCAGTATTTT.

The CDR3 DNA is TGTGCCAGCTCACCACGGCAGGACAACACCGGGGAGCTGTTTTTT. Translating gives CASSPRQDNTGELFF. The genes are TRBV18 and TRBJ2-2; D ambiguous. V was clipped by 1 base and J by 2 bases, with 8 bases between them. In germline, CDR1 is KGHSH, CDR2 LQKENI. This CDR3 has 15 amino acids.

The chain is built from TRBV6-5 and TRBJ1-2, with D perhaps matching TRBD1 (6 bases). This CDR3 region has 13 residues. V gave up 9 bases and J gave up 1 base, with 12 bases separating them. Germline-derived CDR1 and CDR2 are MNHEY and SVGAGI. CDR3 sequence (DNA): TGTGCCAGTGGGGGGCGGATTAACTATGGCTACACCTTC. Encoded protein: CASGGRINYGYTF.

The gene calls are TRBV6-5 and TRBJ2-5; D uncertain. The CDR3 sequence is 13 residues long. Germline loops: CDR1 MNHEY, CDR2 SVGAGI. V shed 5 bases and J shed 5 bases, with 12 bases lying between them. CDR3 coding DNA: TGTGCCAGCAGTCCCACAGTGGAGGAGACCCAGTACTTC. It specifies CASSPTVEETQYF.

The chain recombines TRBV4-3 with TRBJ1-1; D gene uncertain. Germline V gives CDR1 LGHNA, CDR2 YSLEER. This CDR3 contains 13 residues. V shed 0 bases and J shed 11 bases, with 13 bases lying between them. The DNA of the CDR3 is TGCGCCAGCAGCCAAGATGGAGAGGGCAATGCTTTCTTT. Amino acid sequence: CASSQDGEGNAFF.